These 24 T cell receptor beta chains originate from one sample sequenced in a study of graft-versus-host responses after intestinal transplantation. TCRdb's table, derived via immunoSEQ multiplex PCR, lists solely in-frame clones and lacks some. The table lists about 19,000 clones, under 40% of them singletons, with roughly 2% in the top ten. The input for sequencing was alloreactive CD4+ T cells from a mixed lymphocyte reaction culture, taken before transplantation. Subset described: CFSE-low proliferating T cells sorted from roughly six-day pre-transplant mixed lymphocyte reaction (GvH or HvG direction). Source of these receptors: a human patient who was an organ donor for intestinal transplantation.

The rearrangement links TRBV4-1 to TRBJ1-1; the D gene is possibly TRBD1 (5 bases). From germline, CDR1 is MGHRA and CDR2 YSYEKL. CDR3 size: 15 residues. V lost 1 base and J 5 bases, leaving 14 bases between the germline ends. CDR3 amino acids: CASSQVEGGHTEAFF. The CDR3 coding sequence is TGCGCCAGCAGCCAAGTCGAGGGTGGACATACTGAAGCTTTCTTT.

This sequence joins TRBV7-2 and TRBJ2-7; D uncertain. CDR3 size: 12 residues. V lost 6 bases and J lost 2, with 8 bases in between. Germline V gene lookup returns CDR1 SGHTA and CDR2 FQGNSA. The CDR3 nucleotides read TGTGCCAGCAGACAAGAGACCTACGAGCAGTACTTC. This codes for CASRQETYEQYF.

This clone was seen a handful of times. This chain joins TRBV29-1 and TRBJ2-3; the D gene is possibly TRBD1 (6 bases). The CDR3 is made up of 14 amino acids. V was trimmed by 6 bases and J by 3 bases, leaving 16 bases between them. CDR1 is SQVTM, CDR2 ANQGSEA, per germline. The CDR3 protein is CSVTGTSETDTQYF. CDR3 bases: TGCAGCGTCACCGGGACATCAGAGACAGATACGCAGTATTTT.

This clone was seen a handful of times. This sequence joins TRBV5-5 and TRBJ2-5; 7 bases line up with TRBD1. The ends lost 2 bases at V and 4 bases at J; junction bases unmatched: 14. This CDR3 is built from 17 residues. The germline CDR1 and CDR2 sequences are SGHKS and YYEKEE (reference sequence). CDR3 DNA sequence: TGTGCCAGCAGCTTATCCCCCCGACAGGGAATAGGAGAGACCCAGTACTTC. Encoded protein: CASSLSPRQGIGETQYF.

This clone was counted between two and nine times. The gene calls are TRBV5-4 and TRBJ1-2, with no clear D. Germline V gives CDR1 SGHNT, CDR2 YYREEE (reference sequence). The CDR3 covers 15 residues. V lost 4 bases and J lost 2, with 15 bases in between. CDR3 sequence reads: CASSPPPGTNYGYTF. The CDR3 nucleotides read TGTGCCAGCAGCCCCCCCCCGGGCACCAACTATGGCTACACCTTC.

The rearrangement links TRBV18 to TRBJ1-1, with 8 bases that match TRBD1. Per germline, CDR1 KGHSH and CDR2 LQKENI. Germline trimming cut 4 bases from V and 1 base from J; bases unmatched to any gene: 5. The CDR3 spans 15 residues. The CDR3 coding sequence is TGTGCCAGCTCACTGGGACAGGTCGAGAACACTGAAGCTTTCTTT. Translation gives CASSLGQVENTEAFF.

V usage is TRBV4-1 and J usage is TRBJ1-6; D unresolved. Germline CDR1 and CDR2: MGHRA and YSYEKL. V gave up 3 bases and J gave up 10 bases, with 13 bases separating them. This CDR3 has 14 residues. This CDR3 is CASSQGWWRSPLHF. CDR3 bases: TGCGCCAGCAGCCAGGGATGGTGGCGGTCACCCCTCCACTTT.

This clone was counted between two and nine times. This chain links TRBV5-1 with TRBJ2-2; TRBD2 is a possible D gene (6 bases). The CDR3 consists of 15 residues. Germline V gives CDR1 SGHRS, CDR2 YFSETQ. V lost 0 bases and J 5 bases, leaving 11 bases between the germline ends. CDR3 in amino acids: CASSLALASTGELFF. The CDR3 DNA follows: TGCGCCAGCAGCTTGGCCCTAGCGTCGACCGGGGAGCTGTTTTTT.

The DNA of the CDR3 is TGTGCCACACGGGGACAGGGTCGTGAAAAACTGTTTTTT. It translates to CATRGQGREKLFF. The chain combines TRBV19 with TRBJ1-4; 9 bases map to TRBD1. The CDR3 runs to 13 residues. J gave up 7 bases and V 10 bases, and 7 bases lay outside the gene matches. The germline V gene encodes CDR1 LNHDA and CDR2 SQIVND (reference sequence). The full variable domain, rest sourced from reference TRBV19 and TRBJ1-4, is DGGITQSPKYLFRKEGQNVTLSCEQNLNHDAMYWYRQDPGQGLRLIYYSQIVNDFQKGDIAEGYSVSREKKESFPLTVTSAQKNPTAFYLCATRGQGREKLFFGSGTQLSVL.

By frequency in the sample, this clone is medium-sized. The rearrangement joins TRBV6-1 to TRBJ2-7; no reliable D call. Germline-derived CDR1 and CDR2 are MNHNS and SASEGT. This CDR3 has 15 residues. V lost 4 bases and J 4 bases, leaving 17 bases between the germline ends. The CDR3 sequence is CASSGENWVRYEQYF. The DNA for the CDR3 is TGTGCCAGCAGTGGGGAAAACTGGGTTCGGTACGAGCAGTACTTC.

The chain links TRBV6-1 to TRBJ2-5; no clear D gene. Trimming removed 2 bases at V and 5 bases at J, with 18 bases between. Germline CDR1 MNHNS, CDR2 SASEGT. CDR3 length equals 16 residues. The CDR3 is CASSEWRGQRMETQYF. CDR3 DNA: TGTGCCAGCAGTGAATGGAGAGGTCAGAGGATGGAGACCCAGTACTTC.

The chain has TRBV5-1 and TRBJ2-7; 12 bases fit TRBD2. V was clipped by 6 bases and J by 7 bases; unmatched bases: 11. The germline CDR1 and CDR2 sequences are SGHRS and YFSETQ. The CDR3 covers 15 residues. For the CDR3, the DNA is TGCGCCAGCAATGGGCTAGCGGGAGGGCCCGGGGAGCAGTACTTC. Protein sequence: CASNGLAGGPGEQYF.

The CDR3 here is CASSLAPTDTQYF. As DNA, the CDR3 is TGTGCCAGCAGCTTAGCCCCCACAGATACGCAGTATTTT. The rearrangement uses TRBV7-2 and TRBJ2-3; no firm D call. The V end was cut by 0 bases, the J end by 2 bases, with 3 bases between. Germline V CDR1 and CDR2: SGHTA, FQGNSA. The CDR3 contains 13 residues.

This clone was detected once. The chain joins TRBV5-4 to TRBJ2-3; D unresolved. V gave up 1 base and J gave up 2 bases, with 11 bases separating them. CDR3 length: 15 amino acids. Germline CDR1 reads SGHNT; CDR2 reads YYREEE (reference sequence). CDR3 region: CASSLYKNPTDTQYF. As DNA, the CDR3 is TGTGCCAGCAGCTTGTACAAGAACCCCACAGATACGCAGTATTTT.

V gene TRBV19 combines with J gene TRBJ1-5, with D possibly TRBD1 on 5 matching bases. The CDR3 loop spans 13 amino acids. Trimming cost V 6 bases and J 4 bases, with 10 bases left between them. Per germline, CDR1 LNHDA and CDR2 SQIVND (reference sequence). The CDR3 coding sequence is TGTGCCAGTAGATTCGGGGGAAATCAGCCCCAGCATTTT. Protein sequence: CASRFGGNQPQHF.

This chain links TRBV5-1 with TRBJ2-7, with D unclear. Germline V CDR1 and CDR2: SGHRS, YFSETQ. The CDR3 consists of 14 residues. Trimming stripped 4 bases from V and 2 bases from J, with 13 bases between. The DNA for the CDR3 is TGCGCCAGCAGCCTGGAATTAGGACCCTACGAGCAGTACTTC. As protein: CASSLELGPYEQYF.

The chain carries TRBV27 and TRBJ2-2; TRBD2 is a possible D gene (6 bases). The germline V gene encodes CDR1 MNHEY and CDR2 SMNVEV (reference sequence). There are 16 residues in the CDR3. V lost 3 bases and J 5 bases, leaving 16 bases between the germline ends. The CDR3 nucleotides are TGTGCCAGCAGTTTCGGCGGGACCCTGAGGACCGGGGAGCTGTTTTTT. This gives the protein CASSFGGTLRTGELFF.

There are a few counts of this clone. The chain uses TRBV6-6 and TRBJ2-2; TRBD1 matches 7 bases. The CDR3 consists of 14 residues. CDR1 and CDR2 from the germline V gene are MNHNY and SVGAGI (reference sequence). V gave up 4 bases and J gave up 6 bases; unmatched junction bases: 5. Here the CDR3 DNA reads TGTGCCAGCAGTTTAGGGCAGGGGGCCGGGGAGCTGTTTTTT. It encodes CASSLGQGAGELFF.

This clone has more than one count but fewer than ten. This rearrangement joins TRBV7-2 to TRBJ2-7, with 7 nucleotides matching TRBD1. The CDR3 spans 15 residues. From germline, CDR1 is SGHTA and CDR2 FQGNSA. Germline trimming cut 5 bases from V and 2 bases from J; bases unmatched to any gene: 9. The CDR3 region is CASSPTSQGAYEQYF. CDR3 DNA sequence: TGTGCCAGCAGCCCCACCTCCCAGGGGGCCTACGAGCAGTACTTC.

Written as DNA, the CDR3 is TGTGCCAGCAGTTCCCTCCAGGGGGTATCCTACGAGCAGTACTTC. It specifies CASSSLQGVSYEQYF. The V gene is TRBV6-1, the J gene TRBJ2-7, with 7 bases lining up with TRBD1. CDR1 and CDR2 from the germline V gene are MNHNS and SASEGT. The J segment lost 1 base and the V segment lost 5 bases, leaving 8 bases of the junction unmatched. The CDR3 contains 15 residues.

The genes are TRBV21-1 and TRBJ1-1. TRBV21-1 is designated a pseudogene. This CDR3 is 14 amino acids long. The CDR3 DNA reads as TGTGCCAGCAGCCGGGGGGTCCTTTACACTGAAGCTTTCTTT. Its protein is CASSRGVLYTEAFF.

The chain joins TRBV28 to TRBJ1-2, with 7 bases identical to TRBD1. The V segment lost 11 bases and the J segment 5 bases; nucleotides outside the gene matches: 14. From germline, CDR1 is MDHEN and CDR2 SYDVKM. The CDR3 runs 14 residues. CDR3 bases: TGTGCCGCCTCGTTACCGGGACAGTCTTATGGCTACACCTTC. Translation: CAASLPGQSYGYTF.

This clone was seen only a few times. V and J are TRBV19 and TRBJ1-3, with D possibly matching TRBD1 (6 bases). V shed 8 bases and J shed 0 bases, with 8 bases lying between them. The length of the CDR3 is 13 residues. The germline CDR1 and CDR2 sequences are LNHDA and SQIVND (reference sequence). CDR3 coding DNA: TGTGCCAGTGCGACAGGCTCTGGAAACACCATATATTTT. Translating it yields CASATGSGNTIYF.

The genes are TRBV19 and TRBJ1-4; TRBD1 matches 7 bases. This CDR3 spans 15 amino acids. Germline V lookup: CDR1 LNHDA, CDR2 SQIVND (reference sequence). With 8 bases clipped from V and 4 bases from J, the junction kept 10 bases outside the gene matches. CDR3 protein: CASRPRDSHNEKLFF. CDR3 DNA: TGTGCCAGTCGACCCCGGGACAGCCATAATGAAAAACTGTTTTTT. The complete variable domain, with remaining parts taken from reference TRBV19 and TRBJ1-4, reads DGGITQSPKYLFRKEGQNVTLSCEQNLNHDAMYWYRQDPGQGLRLIYYSQIVNDFQKGDIAEGYSVSREKKESFPLTVTSAQKNPTAFYLCASRPRDSHNEKLFFGSGTQLSVL.